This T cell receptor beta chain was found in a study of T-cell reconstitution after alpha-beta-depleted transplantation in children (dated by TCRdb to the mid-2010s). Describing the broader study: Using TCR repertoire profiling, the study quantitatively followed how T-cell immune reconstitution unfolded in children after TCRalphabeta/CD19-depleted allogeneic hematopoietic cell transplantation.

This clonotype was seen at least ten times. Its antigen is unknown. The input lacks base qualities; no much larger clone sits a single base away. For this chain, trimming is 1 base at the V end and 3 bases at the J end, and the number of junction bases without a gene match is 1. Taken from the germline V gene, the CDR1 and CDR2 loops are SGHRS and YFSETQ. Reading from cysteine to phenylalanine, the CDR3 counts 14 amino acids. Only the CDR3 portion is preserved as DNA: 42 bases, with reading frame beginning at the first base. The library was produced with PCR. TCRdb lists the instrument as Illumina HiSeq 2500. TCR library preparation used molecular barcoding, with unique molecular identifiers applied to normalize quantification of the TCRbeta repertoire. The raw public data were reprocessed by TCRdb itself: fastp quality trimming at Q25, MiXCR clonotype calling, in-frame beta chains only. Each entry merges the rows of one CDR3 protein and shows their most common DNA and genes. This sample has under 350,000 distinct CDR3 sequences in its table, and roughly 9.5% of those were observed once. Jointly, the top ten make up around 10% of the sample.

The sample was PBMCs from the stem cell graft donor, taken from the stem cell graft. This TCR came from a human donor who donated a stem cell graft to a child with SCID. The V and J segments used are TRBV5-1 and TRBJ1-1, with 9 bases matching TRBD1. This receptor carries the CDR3 CASSLRQGDTEAFF. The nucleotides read TGCGCCAGCAGCTTGCGACAGGGGGACACTGAAGCTTTCTTT.